The 2 T cell receptor beta chains below were found in one sample sequenced in a study of cytomegalovirus exposure and HLA in healthy donors (dated by TCRdb to about 2017). To prepare the library, the immunoSEQ multiplex PCR assay was applied. A mixture of 60 forward primers for TCR Vbeta segments and 13 reverse primers for TCR Jbeta segments was used in the multiplex PCR. What TCRdb holds here is the immuneACCESS table cut down to in-frame rearrangements. Part of the clones is not present; checked against another copy, under half of the missing clones reflect an unresolved V gene, and the others are unexplained. The sample table includes 150,000 to 200,000 clones. About 2% of the sample comes from the top ten. Source material: PBMCs. The source of these receptors is a young man in good health and CMV-seronegative.

The gene calls are TRBV10-3 and TRBJ1-2; TRBD1 might be the D (5 bases). The V gene's germline CDR1 is ENHRY and CDR2 SYGVKD. Trimming shortened V by 8 bases and J by 0 bases, and 10 bases separated the two germline ends. The CDR3 contains 13 residues. CDR3 amino acids: CAIGARSNYGYTF. CDR3 coding DNA: TGTGCCATCGGGGCCCGCTCTAACTATGGCTACACCTTC.

The CDR3 bases are TGTGCCATCTCTACAGGGGCCGGGAGCAATCAGCCCCAGCATTTT. This encodes CAISTGAGSNQPQHF. This chain uses TRBV2 with TRBJ1-5; 7 nucleotides match TRBD1. Germline V gives CDR1 SNHLY, CDR2 FYNNEI. J gave up 1 base and V 10 bases, and 10 bases lay outside the gene matches. The CDR3 sequence is 15 residues long.